The 5 T cell receptor beta chains presented below share a single source sample, sequenced in a study of blood T cells in healthy people across ages. It was with a sample-barcoded 5' primer and a J-beta primer mix that a second PCR of roughly 7 to 12 cycles was run. TCRdb re-called the 5' RACE reads with MiXCR, one entry per CDR3 protein. This sample has around 900,000 distinct CDR3 sequences, with under 30% found just once. The source material was blood. The receptors stem from an elderly woman in good health.

This sequence joins TRBV5-1 and TRBJ2-7; 7 nucleotides agree with TRBD1. Germline CDR1 SGHRS, CDR2 YFSETQ. The CDR3 is 16 amino acids. V lost 4 bases, J lost 3 bases, and 13 bases stayed unmatched. This chain's CDR3 is CASSRETGPPNYEQYV. DNA for the CDR3: TGCGCCAGCAGCCGTGAGACAGGGCCTCCTAACTACGAGCAGTACGTC.

This clonotype was detected ten times or more. The CDR3 loop is CASSFGGRSEAFF. The CDR3, as DNA: TGTGCCAGCAGCTTCGGCGGGCGGAGTGAAGCTTTCTTT. This chain joins TRBV7-9 and TRBJ1-1; D is uncertain. Germline V gene data show CDR1 as SEHNR and CDR2 as FQNEAQ (reference sequence). This CDR3 has 13 residues. With 3 bases removed from V and 7 bases from J, the gap between germline ends came to 12 bases.

The CDR3 region is CASRTYGTFPGYTF. The CDR3 DNA reads TGTGCCAGCAGGACATACGGGACATTCCCAGGCTACACCTTC. The chain links TRBV6-2 or TRBV6-3 to TRBJ1-2, with TRBD1 as a possible D gene (6 bases). The CDR3 has 14 residues. Germline V gene sequence: CDR1 MNHEY, CDR2 SVGEGT. The V gene lost 6 bases and the J gene lost 8 bases, with 19 bases spanning the gap.

The CDR3 spells CASSIRTGAQRISDTQYF. DNA for the CDR3: TGTGCCAGCAGCATTCGGACAGGGGCCCAGAGAATTTCAGATACGCAGTATTTT. The chain uses TRBV21-1 and TRBJ2-3; TRBD1 is taken as the D call from the table, unchecked against the DNA. TRBV21-1 is classified as a pseudogene. This CDR3 contains 18 residues.

Turning to this clonotype: Possible read error: a much larger clone is one base away. The chain combines TRBV6-1 with TRBJ2-5; D gene ambiguous. This CDR3 region has 13 residues. Trimming cost V 8 bases and J 3 bases, with 13 bases left between them. Germline V CDR1 and CDR2: MNHNS, SASEGT. CDR3 loop: CASWRSLKETQYF. In nucleotides, the CDR3 is TGTGCCAGCTGGCGGAGCCTCAAAGAGACCCAGTACTTC.